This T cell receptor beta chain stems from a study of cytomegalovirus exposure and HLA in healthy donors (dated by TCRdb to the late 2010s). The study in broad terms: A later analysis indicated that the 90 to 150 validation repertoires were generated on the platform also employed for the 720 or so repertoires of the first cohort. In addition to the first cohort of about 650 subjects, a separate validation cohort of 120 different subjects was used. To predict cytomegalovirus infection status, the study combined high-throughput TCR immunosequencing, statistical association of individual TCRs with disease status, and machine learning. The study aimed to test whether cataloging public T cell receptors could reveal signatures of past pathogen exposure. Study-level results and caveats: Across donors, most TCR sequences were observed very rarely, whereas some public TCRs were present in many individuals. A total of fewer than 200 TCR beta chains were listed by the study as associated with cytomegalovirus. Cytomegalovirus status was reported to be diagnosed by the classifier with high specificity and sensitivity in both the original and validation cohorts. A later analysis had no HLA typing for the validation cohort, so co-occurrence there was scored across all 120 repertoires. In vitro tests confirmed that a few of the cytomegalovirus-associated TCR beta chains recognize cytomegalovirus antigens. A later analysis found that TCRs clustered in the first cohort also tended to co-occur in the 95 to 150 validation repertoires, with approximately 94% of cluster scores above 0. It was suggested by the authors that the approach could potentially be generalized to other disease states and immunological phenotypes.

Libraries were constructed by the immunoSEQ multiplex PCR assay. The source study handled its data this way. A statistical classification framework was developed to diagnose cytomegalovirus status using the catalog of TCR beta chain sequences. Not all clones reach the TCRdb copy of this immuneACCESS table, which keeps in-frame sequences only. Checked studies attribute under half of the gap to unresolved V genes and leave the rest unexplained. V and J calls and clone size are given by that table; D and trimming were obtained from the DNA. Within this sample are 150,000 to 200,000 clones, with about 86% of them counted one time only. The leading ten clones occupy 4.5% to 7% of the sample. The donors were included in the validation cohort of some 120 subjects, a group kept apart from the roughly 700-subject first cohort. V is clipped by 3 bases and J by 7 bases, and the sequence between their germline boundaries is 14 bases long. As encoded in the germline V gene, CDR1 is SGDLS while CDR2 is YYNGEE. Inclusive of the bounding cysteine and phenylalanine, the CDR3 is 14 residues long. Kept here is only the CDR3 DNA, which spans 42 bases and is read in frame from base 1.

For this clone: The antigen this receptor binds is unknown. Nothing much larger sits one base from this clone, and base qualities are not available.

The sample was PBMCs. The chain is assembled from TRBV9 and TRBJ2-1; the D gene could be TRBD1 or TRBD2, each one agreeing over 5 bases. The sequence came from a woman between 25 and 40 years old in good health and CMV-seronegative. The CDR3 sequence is CASSAVGVSNEQFF. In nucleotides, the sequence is TGTGCCAGCAGCGCCGTGGGGGTTTCGAATGAGCAGTTCTTC.